Presented here are 2 T cell receptor beta chains from one specimen sequenced in a study of T-cell reconstitution after alpha-beta-depleted transplantation in children. It was with unique molecular identifiers that the TCRbeta library was prepared. One entry per CDR3 protein, called by TCRdb with MiXCR from the PCR reads. The table records a few hundred thousand distinct CDR3 sequences, 18% of them present only once. Sequencing was performed on PBMCs from the stem cell graft donor, taken from the stem cell graft. The receptors were sampled from a human donor who donated a stem cell graft to a child with acute lymphoblastic leukemia.

This clonotype has only a few counts. The chain uses TRBV5-1 and TRBJ2-7, with 14 bases aligning to TRBD2. The CDR3 is 15 residues long. V was pared by 5 bases and J by 6 bases, with 7 bases of the junction left unmatched. From germline, CDR1 is SGHRS and CDR2 YFSETQ. The CDR3 coding sequence is TGCGCCAGCAGATCCGGGACTAGCGGGAGTGGCGAGCAGTACTTC. This codes for CASRSGTSGSGEQYF.

The genes are TRBV5-1 and TRBJ2-3, with D tentatively TRBD2 (6 bases). V was clipped by 4 bases and J by 0 bases, with 15 bases between them. The CDR3 length is 16 residues. Per germline, CDR1 SGHRS and CDR2 YFSETQ. The CDR3 sequence: CASSPGTATSTDTQYF. The DNA for the CDR3 is TGCGCCAGCAGCCCTGGGACTGCAACTAGCACAGATACGCAGTATTTT.